Listed below are T cell receptor beta chains from one sample, sequenced in a study of cytomegalovirus exposure and HLA in healthy donors. Sequencing was performed with immunoSEQ multiplex PCR; in TCRdb, only in-frame clones are kept and a portion is missing. This sample has roughly 130,000 clones, with more than 60% found just once. The sequenced sample was PBMCs. The receptors come from a woman aged 40-49 years in good health and CMV-seronegative. CDR3s include the opening cysteine and the closing phenylalanine or tryptophan. A D gene is named only where the DNA matches it firmly. Size is stated for part of the rows, as once, few or many counts, or as a class when the clone is expanded.

- TRBJ2-3 - TRBV19 CASSIALDSFTDTQYF TGTGCCAGTAGTATCGCCCTGGACAGTTTCACAGATACGCAGTATTTT
- TRBJ1-6 - TRBV7-6 CASSLEGGGGNSPLHF TGTGCCAGCAGCTTAGAAGGTGGGGGCGGTAATTCACCCCTCCACTTT
few TRBJ2-1 TRBD2 TRBV6-4 CASSPTFTSGQWNEQFF TGTGCCAGCAGCCCCACCTTTACTAGCGGGCAGTGGAATGAGCAGTTCTTC
- TRBJ2-5 - TRBV28 CVTRERGGQRETQYF TGTGTCACACGCGAACGCGGTGGACAGAGGGAGACCCAGTACTTC
- TRBJ1-6 - TRBV9 CASSVSEGDSPLHF TGTGCCAGCAGCGTATCTGAGGGAGATTCACCCCTCCACTTT
- TRBJ2-2 - TRBV4-2 CASSQPGLSNTGELFF TGTGCCAGCAGCCAACCAGGGCTCTCGAACACCGGGGAGCTGTTTTTT
- TRBJ2-7 TRBD2 TRBV6-1 CASRGGDRYEQYF TGTGCCAGCAGGGGAGGGGATCGGTACGAGCAGTACTTC
- TRBJ2-1 TRBD2 TRBV10-1 CASSESTGTIVNEQFF TGCGCCAGCAGTGAGTCGACGGGGACTATCGTCAATGAGCAGTTCTTC
- TRBJ1-2 - TRBV9 CASSVRESDYGYTF TGTGCCAGCAGCGTGCGGGAGTCCGACTATGGCTACACCTTC
- TRBJ1-5 - TRBV2 CASSEALGGSGNQPQHF TGTGCCAGCAGTGAAGCGCTGGGGGGTTCAGGCAATCAGCCCCAGCATTTT
few TRBJ2-7 TRBD2 TRBV9 CASSSPGGGEGYEQYF TGTGCCAGCAGCTCACCGGGGGGGGGCGAAGGGTACGAGCAGTACTTC
- TRBJ2-1 - TRBV4-1 CASSQDRQGTYNEQFF TGCGCCAGCAGCCAAGATCGGCAGGGGACATACAATGAGCAGTTCTTC
- TRBJ2-2 TRBD1 TRBV6-1 CASSQGTANTGELFF TGTGCCAGCAGCCAGGGGACAGCGAACACCGGGGAGCTGTTTTTT
- TRBJ2-2 TRBD2 TRBV28 CASSTGLAGGGSGELFF TGTGCCAGCAGTACGGGACTAGCGGGAGGGGGATCCGGGGAGCTGTTTTTT
- TRBJ2-7 TRBD2 TRBV11-1 CASSPQSPGGTYEQYF TGTGCCAGCAGCCCGCAGTCCCCGGGGGGGACCTACGAGCAGTACTTC
many TRBJ1-1 - TRBV10-3 CAISESRSDTEAFF TGTGCCATCAGTGAGTCAAGGAGCGACACTGAAGCTTTCTTT
few TRBJ2-1 - TRBV19 CASSEGVVNEQFF TGTGCCAGTAGCGAGGGCGTTGTTAATGAGCAGTTCTTC
few TRBJ2-1 TRBD2 TRBV5-1 CASSLATGGVNEQFF TGCGCCAGCAGCTTGGCCACGGGAGGCGTCAATGAGCAGTTCTTC
- TRBJ2-3 - TRBV5-1 CASSLQGSSTDTQYF TGCGCCAGCAGCTTGCAAGGGAGTAGCACAGATACGCAGTATTTT
once TRBJ1-2 - TRBV7-9 CASKGDGYTF TGTGCCAGCAAGGGAGATGGCTACACCTTC
- TRBJ2-3 TRBD1 TRBV29-1 CSVEGGGQGIIADTQYF TGCAGCGTTGAAGGGGGGGGACAGGGGATTATCGCAGATACGCAGTATTTT
- TRBJ1-2 - TRBV7-3 CASSLEGDYGYTF TGTGCCAGCAGCTTAGAGGGGGACTATGGCTACACCTTC
- TRBJ1-1 TRBD1 TRBV2 CASSVSRQGEYTEAFF TGTGCCAGCAGTGTTTCCCGACAGGGTGAATACACTGAAGCTTTCTTT
- TRBJ1-1 - TRBV10-3 CAISESVGGGYTEAFF TGTGCCATCAGTGAGTCCGTGGGCGGGGGTTACACTGAAGCTTTCTTT
- TRBJ2-7 - TRBV28 CASLTRRLGNEQYF TGTGCCAGCCTCACTCGGAGGTTGGGAAACGAGCAGTACTTC
few TRBJ1-1 - TRBV27 CASSFTGDRAFF TGTGCCAGCAGTTTTACGGGTGACAGAGCTTTCTTT
- TRBJ1-2 TRBD1 TRBV4-1 CASSQGQGLVDGYTF TGCGCCAGCAGCCAGGGACAGGGGCTTGTAGATGGCTACACCTTC
- TRBJ2-7 TRBD1 TRBV28 CATNKDRPYEQYF TGTGCCACCAATAAGGACAGGCCCTACGAGCAGTACTTC
once TRBJ2-1 - TRBV10-3 CAISEPVASLVVDEQFF TGTGCCATCAGTGAGCCCGTGGCTAGCCTTGTTGTCGATGAGCAGTTCTTC
- TRBJ2-7 TRBD2 TRBV28 CASSLPWVGGAYEQYF TGTGCCAGCAGTTTACCCTGGGTGGGAGGGGCTTACGAGCAGTACTTC
- TRBJ2-3 - TRBV21-1 CASSKGGSGSTDTQYF TGTGCCAGCAGCAAAGGTGGTAGCGGTAGCACAGATACGCAGTATTTT
- TRBJ1-4 TRBD1 TRBV6-1 CASSARTGGNEKLFF TGTGCCAGCAGTGCCCGGACAGGGGGTAATGAAAAACTGTTTTTT
- TRBJ2-5 TRBD1 TRBV7-3 CASSWRQGVGETQYF TGTGCCAGCAGCTGGCGACAGGGGGTGGGGGAGACCCAGTACTTC
few TRBJ2-4 - TRBV7-9 CASSSNFGGKNSQYF TGTGCCAGCAGCTCGAATTTTGGGGGGAAAAACAGTCAGTACTTC
- TRBJ1-3 - TRBV7-9 CASSLGTLPRNTIYF TGTGCCAGCAGCTTAGGTACTTTACCTAGAAACACCATATATTTT
- TRBJ2-2 TRBD2 TRBV5-1 CASSLVTSGNTGELFF TGCGCCAGCAGCTTGGTGACTAGCGGTAACACCGGGGAGCTGTTTTTT
once TRBJ2-7 TRBD1 TRBV28 CASTPGTGIYEQYF TGTGCCAGCACCCCGGGGACAGGGATCTACGAGCAGTACTTC
- TRBJ2-1 TRBD2 TRBV27 CASSRPTTSHEQFF TGTGCCAGCAGTCGCCCGACGACTAGCCATGAGCAGTTCTTC
- TRBJ1-6 TRBD1 TRBV14 CASSQFAGTGRNSPLHF TGTGCCAGCAGCCAATTTGCCGGGACAGGGAGGAATTCACCCCTCCACTTT
- TRBJ2-5 TRBD2 TRBV28 CASSLLPGTSGKETQYF TGTGCCAGCAGCCTACTCCCAGGGACTAGCGGGAAAGAGACCCAGTACTTC
few TRBJ1-1 - TRBV4-1 CASSQHGNPGGVAEAFF TGCGCCAGCAGCCAACACGGGAACCCGGGTGGCGTGGCTGAAGCTTTCTTT
- TRBJ1-2 - TRBV20-1 CSAREGGGYTF TGCAGTGCCCGGGAGGGTGGCGGCTACACCTTC
- TRBJ2-1 - TRBV11-1 CASSFASNNEQFF TGTGCCAGCAGCTTCGCTAGCAACAATGAGCAGTTCTTC
few TRBJ1-2 TRBD1 TRBV27 CASRDGTGYGYTF TGTGCCAGCAGAGATGGGACAGGATATGGCTACACCTTC
- TRBJ2-7 - TRBV21-1 CASSKAGADLDKEKAYEQYF TGTGCCAGCAGCAAAGCGGGGGCTGACCTGGATAAAGAGAAGGCCTACGAGCAGTACTTC
- TRBJ1-4 - TRBV7-9 CASSLGATNEKLFF TGTGCCAGCAGCTTGGGAGCAACTAATGAAAAACTGTTTTTT
- TRBJ2-7 TRBD2 TRBV19 CATRDYRYEQYF TGTGCCACCAGGGACTACCGTTACGAGCAGTACTTC
- TRBJ1-6 TRBD1 TRBV7-9 CASSSPPRDSFNSPLHF TGTGCCAGCAGCTCCCCCCCCCGGGACAGTTTCAATTCACCCCTCCACTTT
once TRBJ2-1 TRBD1 TRBV25-1 CASSGDRAFKEQFF TGTGCCAGCAGTGGGGACAGGGCCTTTAAGGAGCAGTTCTTC
- TRBJ1-3 TRBD1 TRBV28 CASSTNRDRGNTIYF TGTGCCAGCAGTACCAACCGGGACAGGGGGAACACCATATATTTT
once TRBJ1-2 - TRBV6-4 CASSDSTRENYGYTF TGTGCCAGCAGTGACTCTACCCGAGAAAACTATGGCTACACCTTC
- TRBJ2-3 - TRBV5-1 CASSLAKQAQGDTQYF TGCGCCAGCAGCTTGGCGAAACAGGCCCAAGGAGATACGCAGTATTTT
once TRBJ2-1 TRBD2 TRBV5-4 CASSLRGTSGTFYNEQFF TGTGCCAGCAGCTTAAGAGGGACTAGCGGGACATTCTACAATGAGCAGTTCTTC
- TRBJ2-2 - TRBV27 CASSRSPGDTGELFF TGTGCCAGCAGCCGATCGCCAGGGGACACCGGGGAGCTGTTTTTT
- TRBJ1-4 TRBD1 TRBV5-1 CASSPGTGEGEKLFF TGCGCCAGCAGCCCGGGGACAGGGGAGGGTGAAAAACTGTTTTTT
- TRBJ2-1 - TRBV7-6 CASSPGEGEQFF TGTGCCAGCAGCCCAGGGGAGGGTGAGCAGTTCTTC